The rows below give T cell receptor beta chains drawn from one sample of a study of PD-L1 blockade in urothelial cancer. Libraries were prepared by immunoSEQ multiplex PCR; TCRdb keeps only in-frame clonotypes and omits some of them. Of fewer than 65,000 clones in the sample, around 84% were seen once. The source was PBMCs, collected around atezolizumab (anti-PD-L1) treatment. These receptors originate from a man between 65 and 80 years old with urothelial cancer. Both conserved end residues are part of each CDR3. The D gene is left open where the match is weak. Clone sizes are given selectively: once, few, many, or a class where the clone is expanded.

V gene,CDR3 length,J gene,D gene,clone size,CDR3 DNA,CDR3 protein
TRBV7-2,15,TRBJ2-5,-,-,TGTGCCAGCAGCTTAGACCAACAGGGTCAAGAGACCCAGTACTTC,CASSLDQQGQETQYF
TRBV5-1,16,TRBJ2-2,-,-,TGCGCCAGCAGCTTGCTTTGGGGGCTTAACACCGGGGAGCTGTTTTTT,CASSLLWGLNTGELFF
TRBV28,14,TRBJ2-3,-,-,TGTGCCAGCAGTTCGACCCAGGGCACAGATACGCAGTATTTT,CASSSTQGTDTQYF
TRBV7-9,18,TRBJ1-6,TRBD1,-,TGTGCCAGCAGCTTAGAAAACAGGGGCTTACGTGTGAATTCACCCCTCCACTTT,CASSLENRGLRVNSPLHF
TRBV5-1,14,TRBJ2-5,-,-,TGCGCCAGCAGCCGCGAAGGGGTCCAAGAGACCCAGTACTTC,CASSREGVQETQYF
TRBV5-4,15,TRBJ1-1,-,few,TGTGCCAGCAGCACCGAAGACACACGGAACACTGAAGCTTTCTTT,CASSTEDTRNTEAFF
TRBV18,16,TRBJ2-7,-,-,TGTGCCAGCTCACACTCCGGGGTACCGAGCTCCTACGAGCAGTACTTC,CASSHSGVPSSYEQYF
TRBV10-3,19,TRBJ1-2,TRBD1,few,TGTGCCATCAGTGAGCTTGGAGGGGGGTGGACAGGGCCTGCGGCTGGCTACACCTTC,CAISELGGGWTGPAAGYTF
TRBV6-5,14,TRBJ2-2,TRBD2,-,TGTGCCAGCATGAACGGGGAGGGGACCGGGGAGCTGTTTTTT,CASMNGEGTGELFF
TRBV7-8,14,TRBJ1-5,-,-,TGTGCCAGCAGCTTAGGGGGGGGCCGGGAGCCCCAGCATTTT,CASSLGGGREPQHF
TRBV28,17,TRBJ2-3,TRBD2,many,TGTGCCAGCAGGATATCGGGACTAGGCCCCTCACAGGATACGCAGTATTTT,CASRISGLGPSQDTQYF
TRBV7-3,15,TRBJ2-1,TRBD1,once,TGTGCCAGCAGCTACGAGACAGGGGTCAACAATGAGCAGTTCTTC,CASSYETGVNNEQFF
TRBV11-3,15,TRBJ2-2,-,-,TGTGCCAGCAGCTTAGTGACATCGAACACCGGGGAGCTGTTTTTT,CASSLVTSNTGELFF
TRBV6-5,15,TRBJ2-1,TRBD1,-,TGTGCCAGCGCGAGGAGGACAGGTGGATACAATGAGCAGTTCTTC,CASARRTGGYNEQFF
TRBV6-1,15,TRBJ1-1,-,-,TGTGCCAGCAGGAAAGGGGACAATTCTGGGACTGAAGCTTTCTTT,CASRKGDNSGTEAFF
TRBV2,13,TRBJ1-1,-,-,TGTGCCAGCAGTCCTGTAGGGGCTACTGAAGCTTTCTTT,CASSPVGATEAFF
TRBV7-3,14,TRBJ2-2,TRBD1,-,TGTGCCAGCACGGAAACAGGGGGCACCGGGGAGCTGTTTTTT,CASTETGGTGELFF